The 21 T cell receptor beta chains below all came from one sample that was sequenced in a study of synovial regulatory T cells in juvenile arthritis. Libraries were prepared by immunoSEQ multiplex PCR; TCRdb keeps only in-frame clonotypes and omits some of them. This table lists about 10,000 clones. What was sequenced was Treg cells from blood. As to subset: remaining (HLA-DR-negative) circulating blood Treg cells. These receptors all stem from a donor younger than 30 with juvenile idiopathic arthritis.

V and J are TRBV5-1 and TRBJ1-5. The CDR3 is made up of 13 amino acids. No DNA was logged. Germline CDR1 is SGHRS and CDR2 is YFSETQ. CDR3 region: CASSSDGHQPQHF.

This sequence joins TRBV7-3 and TRBJ1-1; TCRdb picks TRBD1, but there is no DNA to check that call. Germline assignment: CDR1 SGHTA and CDR2 FQGTGA. There are 13 residues in the CDR3. Only the protein is on record. The CDR3 sequence: CASSGHPNTEAFF.

The gene calls are TRBV5-6 and TRBJ2-7; TCRdb reports TRBD1, a call that lacks DNA to check it against. Germline values: CDR1 SGHDT, CDR2 YYEEEE. This CDR3 has 15 residues. No DNA is recorded. The CDR3 protein is CASSTGETLNYEQYF.

The J gene is TRBJ1-4, the V gene TRBV18; TCRdb's D gene call, TRBD1, goes unchecked for lack of DNA. The CDR3 has 14 amino acids. No DNA sequence is on record. Germline CDR1 is KGHSH and CDR2 is LQKENI. This chain's CDR3 is CASSPVRGDEKLFF.

The rearrangement links TRBV6-5 to TRBJ2-7; TCRdb lists TRBD1, though no DNA is available to test this call. This CDR3 is 14 amino acids long. The nucleotide record is missing. The germline V gene has CDR1 MNHEY and CDR2 SVGAGI. CDR3 sequence: CASNPTGGGYEQYF.

The V call is TRBV4-3, the J call TRBJ2-2; the D call of TRBD2 rests on TCRdb alone, since no DNA is present to check it. The CDR3 is 16 amino acids. The entry carries no DNA sequence. Germline V gene sequence: CDR1 LGHNA, CDR2 YSLEER. CDR3 in amino acids: CASSPRLAENTGELFF.

V gene TRBV5-6 combines with J gene TRBJ1-1. This CDR3 contains 13 residues. DNA was not recorded. The germline V gene has CDR1 SGHDT and CDR2 YYEEEE. The CDR3 region is CASRYYSGSRAFF.

This sequence joins TRBV21-1 and TRBJ1-6; TCRdb calls TRBD1, which cannot be checked without DNA. TRBV21-1 is tagged as a pseudogene. CDR3 length equals 15 residues. This entry has no DNA. This CDR3 reads CASKGNGTGVSPLHF.

CDR3 sequence: CASSQSGGQGKYGYTF. This chain connects TRBV4-2 to TRBJ1-2. The CDR3 sequence is 16 residues long. No coding sequence is recorded. From germline, CDR1 is LGHNA and CDR2 YNFKEQ.

The gene calls are TRBV19 and TRBJ2-3; TCRdb indicates TRBD2, and absent DNA this call remains unverified. The CDR3 contains 13 residues. No DNA appears here. In germline, CDR1 is LNHDA, CDR2 SQIVND (reference sequence). The CDR3 loop reads CASSILEGDTQYF.

V gene TRBV19 combines with J gene TRBJ1-2; the TCRdb call, TRBD1, lacks DNA for checking. CDR3 length equals 13 residues. The DNA is unrecorded. CDR1 and CDR2 (germline): LNHDA, SQIVND (reference sequence). The CDR3 sequence is CASTGTGTGGYTF. Combining the CDR3 with reference TRBV19 and TRBJ1-2 gives the whole variable domain DGGITQSPKYLFRKEGQNVTLSCEQNLNHDAMYWYRQDPGQGLRLIYYSQIVNDFQKGDIAEGYSVSREKKESFPLTVTSAQKNPTAFYLCASTGTGTGGYTFGSGTRLTVV.

V is TRBV18 and J is TRBJ2-7. The germline CDR1 and CDR2 sequences are KGHSH and LQKENI. This CDR3 comprises 14 residues. No DNA is given. The CDR3 reads CASSPGGFYYEQYF.

The gene calls are TRBV5-4 and TRBJ2-3; there is no DNA to check the TCRdb D call of TRBD2. Per the germline V gene, CDR1 is SGHNT and CDR2 is YYREEE (reference sequence). This CDR3 has 19 amino acids. No DNA sequence was recorded. The CDR3 sequence: CASSWANPTSGGATDTQYF.

The rearrangement uses TRBV6-6 and TRBJ1-3; the D call of TRBD1 rests on TCRdb alone, since no DNA is present to check it. There are 16 residues in the CDR3. No nucleotide data were recorded. The germline gives CDR1 MNHNY, CDR2 SVGAGI (reference sequence). The CDR3 is CASRKQGGPSGNTIYF.

This chain's CDR3 is CASSGRTGLGFF. V usage is TRBV19 and J usage is TRBJ2-1; TCRdb returns TRBD1, unconfirmable since there is no DNA. CDR3 size: 12 residues. No coding sequence is recorded. CDR1 is LNHDA and CDR2 is SQIVND in the germline V gene (reference sequence).

The rearrangement uses TRBV19 and TRBJ1-1; TCRdb names TRBD1, which stays unverified in the absence of DNA. The CDR3 is made up of 14 amino acids. The DNA sequence is not available. The germline V gene has CDR1 LNHDA and CDR2 SQIVND (reference sequence). The CDR3 sequence: CASSIEQLDTEAFF.

The genes are TRBV10-3 and TRBJ1-2. The CDR3 consists of 20 residues. The entry carries no DNA sequence. CDR1 and CDR2 from the germline V gene are ENHRY and SYGVKD. The CDR3 sequence: CAISESIGNAGRLRDYGYTF.

V usage is TRBV10-3 and J usage is TRBJ1-4. Germline V CDR1 and CDR2: ENHRY, SYGVKD. CDR3 size: 14 residues. No DNA sequence is on record. The CDR3 here is CAISESGFNEKLFF.

Judged by frequency, this clone is medium-sized. The rearrangement uses TRBV6-6 and TRBJ1-5. Germline V CDR1 and CDR2: MNHNY, SVGAGI (reference sequence). The CDR3 covers 14 residues. No DNA is given. CDR3 sequence: CASSPGPADQPQHF.

The V gene is TRBV5-1, the J gene TRBJ2-7. The CDR3 spans 11 residues. No DNA accompanies this entry. Germline CDR1 SGHRS, CDR2 YFSETQ. The CDR3 reads CASSSSYEQYF.

This chain joins TRBV19 and TRBJ1-2; with no DNA, the TCRdb D assignment of TRBD1 cannot be verified. The CDR3 covers 14 residues. The DNA is not on file. Germline-derived CDR1 and CDR2 are LNHDA and SQIVND (reference sequence). CDR3 residues: CASRGTGQIYGYTF.